These T cell receptor beta chains were read from a single sample in a study of T cells after yellow fever vaccination. TCRdb redid the calling of the 5' RACE reads with MiXCR, one entry per CDR3 protein. This sample has under 300,000 distinct CDR3 sequences, with 6.9% found just once. Specimen: CD4+ T cells sorted from PBMCs, collected 15 days after the yellow fever booster vaccination. Receptors were obtained from a man aged 30-40 years who received the YFV17D yellow fever vaccine. CDR3s include the opening cysteine and the closing phenylalanine or tryptophan. D genes are given only for firm matches. Size tells how often a clone was seen (once, few, many) or the class of an expanded clone, and some rows leave it out.

j_call: TRBJ1-1
clone_size: many
v_call: TRBV28
d_call: .
cdr3_aa: CASSGTNGFEAFF
cdr3_nt: TGTGCCAGCAGCGGGACGAATGGCTTTGAAGCTTTCTTT

j_call: TRBJ1-5
clone_size: few
v_call: TRBV20-1
d_call: .
cdr3_aa: CSARGGAGQPQHF
cdr3_nt: TGCAGTGCTAGAGGAGGCGCGGGCCAGCCCCAGCATTTT

j_call: TRBJ2-1
clone_size: many
v_call: TRBV24-1
d_call: TRBD2
cdr3_aa: CATGHPGGPGNEQFF
cdr3_nt: TGTGCCACGGGTCACCCGGGAGGGCCCGGCAATGAGCAGTTCTTC

j_call: TRBJ2-5
clone_size: few
v_call: TRBV20-1
d_call: TRBD2
cdr3_aa: CSADQSGRAPETQYF
cdr3_nt: TGCAGTGCTGACCAGAGCGGGAGGGCCCCAGAGACCCAGTACTTC

j_call: TRBJ2-5
clone_size: .
v_call: TRBV20-1
d_call: .
cdr3_aa: CSAIRRETQYF
cdr3_nt: TGCAGTGCGATTAGGAGGGAGACCCAGTACTTC

j_call: TRBJ2-1
clone_size: few
v_call: TRBV7-2
d_call: .
cdr3_aa: CASSLMYEQFF
cdr3_nt: TGTGCCAGCAGCTTAATGTATGAGCAGTTCTTC

j_call: TRBJ2-6
clone_size: few
v_call: TRBV24-1
d_call: .
cdr3_aa: CATSDKRVVGANVLTF
cdr3_nt: TGTGCCACCAGTGATAAGAGGGTGGTCGGGGCCAACGTCCTGACTTTC

j_call: TRBJ1-6
clone_size: many
v_call: TRBV5-5
d_call: TRBD1
cdr3_aa: CASGSAGGQGKTLHF
cdr3_nt: TGTGCCAGCGGCTCTGCAGGGGGACAGGGTAAAACCCTCCACTTT

j_call: TRBJ2-3
clone_size: many
v_call: TRBV7-2
d_call: TRBD2
cdr3_aa: CASSYGGSTDTQYF
cdr3_nt: TGTGCCAGCAGTTACGGGGGGAGCACAGATACGCAGTATTTT

j_call: TRBJ1-3
clone_size: few
v_call: TRBV18
d_call: TRBD1
cdr3_aa: CASSSGQVNSGNTIYF
cdr3_nt: TGTGCCAGCTCGTCGGGACAGGTGAACTCTGGAAACACCATATATTTT

j_call: TRBJ2-7
clone_size: .
v_call: TRBV12-3/TRBV12-4
d_call: .
cdr3_aa: CASNQDPSYEQYF
cdr3_nt: TGTGCCAGCAACCAGGACCCCTCCTACGAGCAGTACTTC

j_call: TRBJ1-4
clone_size: few
v_call: TRBV5-1
d_call: .
cdr3_aa: CASSWTQAGEKLFF
cdr3_nt: TGCGCCAGCAGCTGGACTCAAGCAGGTGAAAAACTGTTTTTT

j_call: TRBJ1-4
clone_size: .
v_call: TRBV5-1
d_call: .
cdr3_aa: CASSPFGRATNEKLFF
cdr3_nt: TGCGCCAGCAGCCCTTTCGGCCGAGCAACTAATGAAAAACTGTTTTTT

j_call: TRBJ1-1
clone_size: few
v_call: TRBV12-5
d_call: .
cdr3_aa: CASTVTQATEAFF
cdr3_nt: TGTGCTAGTACCGTGACTCAGGCCACTGAAGCTTTCTTT

j_call: TRBJ2-3
clone_size: many
v_call: TRBV20-1
d_call: TRBD2
cdr3_aa: CSAKSVLAGHTDTQYF
cdr3_nt: TGCAGTGCTAAGTCGGTGCTAGCGGGCCACACAGATACGCAGTATTTT

j_call: TRBJ2-7
clone_size: .
v_call: TRBV12-3/TRBV12-4
d_call: TRBD1
cdr3_aa: CASSPLGTGTGYEQYF
cdr3_nt: TGTGCCAGCAGTCCCCTCGGGACAGGGACTGGGTACGAGCAGTACTTC

j_call: TRBJ2-1
clone_size: .
v_call: TRBV20-1
d_call: TRBD2
cdr3_aa: CSARELAGNYNEQFF
cdr3_nt: TGCAGTGCTAGAGAACTAGCGGGAAACTACAATGAGCAGTTCTTC

j_call: TRBJ2-1
clone_size: few
v_call: TRBV29-1
d_call: TRBD1
cdr3_aa: CSPLTGLNEQFF
cdr3_nt: TGCAGCCCCTTGACAGGGCTGAATGAGCAGTTCTTC

j_call: TRBJ2-3
clone_size: many
v_call: TRBV5-1
d_call: .
cdr3_aa: CASSASTDTQYF
cdr3_nt: TGCGCCAGCAGCGCAAGCACAGATACGCAGTATTTT

j_call: TRBJ2-4
clone_size: .
v_call: TRBV5-1
d_call: .
cdr3_aa: CASSRIQVIAKNIQYF
cdr3_nt: TGCGCCAGCAGCCGTATTCAGGTGATAGCCAAAAACATTCAGTACTTC

j_call: TRBJ2-7
clone_size: many
v_call: TRBV7-6
d_call: TRBD1
cdr3_aa: CASSSRDRGGEQYF
cdr3_nt: TGTGCCAGCAGCTCCCGGGACAGGGGCGGCGAGCAGTACTTC

j_call: TRBJ2-7
clone_size: many
v_call: TRBV6-2/TRBV6-3
d_call: TRBD2
cdr3_aa: CASRSGGLAYEQYF
cdr3_nt: TGTGCCAGCAGATCCGGGGGGTTGGCCTACGAGCAGTACTTC

j_call: TRBJ2-3
clone_size: many
v_call: TRBV20-1
d_call: .
cdr3_aa: CSVQRGTDTQYF
cdr3_nt: TGCAGTGTGCAGCGGGGCACAGATACGCAGTATTTT

j_call: TRBJ2-7
clone_size: .
v_call: TRBV6-1
d_call: TRBD2
cdr3_aa: CASIPGVAGGSSSYEQYF
cdr3_nt: TGTGCCAGCATTCCCGGGGTAGCGGGAGGCTCGAGCTCCTACGAGCAGTACTTC

j_call: TRBJ2-5
clone_size: .
v_call: TRBV5-1
d_call: TRBD2
cdr3_aa: CASSSLAGVGETQYF
cdr3_nt: TGCGCCAGCAGCTCCCTAGCGGGAGTTGGGGAGACCCAGTACTTC

j_call: TRBJ2-3
clone_size: many
v_call: TRBV7-2
d_call: .
cdr3_aa: CASSPPPTDTQYF
cdr3_nt: TGTGCCAGCAGCCCCCCACCCACAGATACGCAGTATTTT

j_call: TRBJ2-7
clone_size: .
v_call: TRBV5-1
d_call: .
cdr3_aa: CASSLSAPDEQYF
cdr3_nt: TGCGCCAGCAGCTTGTCCGCCCCGGACGAGCAGTACTTC

j_call: TRBJ2-3
clone_size: .
v_call: TRBV28
d_call: .
cdr3_aa: CASARQVTDTQYF
cdr3_nt: TGTGCCAGCGCTCGCCAGGTCACAGATACGCAGTATTTT